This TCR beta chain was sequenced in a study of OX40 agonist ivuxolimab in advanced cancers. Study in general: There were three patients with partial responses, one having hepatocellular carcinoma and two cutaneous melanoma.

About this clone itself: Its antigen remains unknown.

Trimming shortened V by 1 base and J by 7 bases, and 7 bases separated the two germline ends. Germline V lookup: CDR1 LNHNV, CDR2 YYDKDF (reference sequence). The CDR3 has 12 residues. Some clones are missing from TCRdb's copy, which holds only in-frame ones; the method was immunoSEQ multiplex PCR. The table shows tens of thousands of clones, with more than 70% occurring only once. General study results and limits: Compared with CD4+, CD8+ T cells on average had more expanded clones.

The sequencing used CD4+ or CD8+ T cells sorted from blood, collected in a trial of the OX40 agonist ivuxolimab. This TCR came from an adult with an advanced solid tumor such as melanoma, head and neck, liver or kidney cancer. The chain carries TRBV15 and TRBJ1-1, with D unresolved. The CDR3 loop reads CATSRVGREAFF. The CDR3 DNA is TGTGCCACCAGCAGAGTTGGGCGTGAAGCTTTCTTT.